The TCR beta chain under discussion was sequenced for a study of cytomegalovirus exposure and HLA in healthy donors. In the study overall: Among around 400 genotyped donors, about 85% fell in the Caucasian-associated ancestry cluster. The study, taken as a whole, reports: The authors listed 164 TCR beta chains as cytomegalovirus-associated. A later analysis reportedly identified an Asian-associated ancestry cluster as carrying fewer N-insertions than the 666-donor mean.

PCR amplification relied on 60 Vbeta primers (plus 13 Jbeta primers). Measured with immunoSEQ multiplex PCR; TCRdb has only the in-frame clones, and not every one. Of about 140,000 clones in the sample, nearly 80% were seen once. Germline V gives CDR1 SGHTA, CDR2 FQGNSA. V was cut by 5 bases and J by 5 bases, with 18 bases left in between. The CDR3 totals 16 residues. A remark on this clone: What it recognizes is unknown.

The chain is built from TRBV7-2 and TRBJ1-4; maybe TRBD1 (6 bases). The sequence was collected from a male donor in good health and CMV-seronegative. Sequenced: PBMCs. The CDR3 DNA sequence: TGTGCCAGCAGCCCAGGGGTCACGGCAGCCAATGAAAAACTGTTTTTT. Residues: CASSPGVTAANEKLFF.